A selection of T cell receptor beta chains follows, all from one sample in a study of CD8+ T cells in alopecia areata. Data came from immunoSEQ multiplex PCR; TCRdb stores just in-frame clones and leaves some out. The sample lists over 120,000 clones; 51% were seen once. The starting material was CD4+ T cells sorted from blood, obtained at week 0. The receptors come from a human donor with alopecia areata. CDR3s include the opening cysteine and the closing phenylalanine or tryptophan. Each record gives: D gene, clone size, V gene, J gene, CDR3 protein, CDR3 DNA. A D gene is named only where the DNA matches it firmly. Size is omitted from some rows. Given values are once, few, many or a class for expanded clones.

>-|-|TRBV7-9|TRBJ2-5
CASSSLGTFQETQYF
TGTGCCAGCAGCTCCTTGGGGACTTTTCAAGAGACCCAGTACTTC
>TRBD2|few|TRBV7-2|TRBJ2-7
CASSLRDYLYEQYF
TGTGCCAGCAGCCTTAGGGACTACCTCTACGAGCAGTACTTC
>-|-|TRBV6-5|TRBJ2-2
CASRSAGDTGELFF
TGTGCCAGCAGGTCTGCAGGGGACACCGGGGAGCTGTTTTTT
>TRBD2|-|TRBV5-6|TRBJ2-5
CASSLRLAGPGTQYF
TGTGCCAGCAGCTTGAGGCTAGCGGGCCCGGGGACCCAGTACTTC
>-|once|TRBV14|TRBJ2-7
CASSQALGSSYEQYF
TGTGCCAGCAGCCAAGCTTTGGGGTCCTCCTACGAGCAGTACTTC
>TRBD1|-|TRBV6-6|TRBJ2-1
CASSYGGQVYNEQFF
TGTGCCAGCAGTTACGGCGGACAGGTCTACAATGAGCAGTTCTTC
>-|-|TRBV6-5|TRBJ1-5
CASSRLRDQPQHF
TGTGCCAGCAGCCGATTACGGGATCAGCCCCAGCATTTT
>TRBD1|-|TRBV30|TRBJ2-4
CAWSDGQGNIQYF
TGTGCCTGGAGTGATGGACAGGGAAACATTCAGTACTTC
>-|-|TRBV4-1|TRBJ2-5
CASSQERSETQYF
TGCGCCAGCAGCCAAGAAAGATCAGAGACCCAGTACTTC
>-|-|TRBV29-1|TRBJ2-1
CSVGGREGGRNEQFF
TGCAGCGTTGGGGGAAGGGAAGGCGGCCGCAATGAGCAGTTCTTC
>-|-|TRBV11-2|TRBJ2-1
CASSPSLPGARNEQFF
TGTGCCAGCAGCCCGAGCCTCCCGGGGGCCAGAAATGAGCAGTTCTTC
>-|-|TRBV7-2|TRBJ1-3
CASSPPRASGNTIYF
TGTGCCAGCAGCCCCCCGAGGGCATCAGGAAACACCATATATTTT
>-|-|TRBV14|TRBJ2-7
CASSRQRSVNDEQYF
TGTGCCAGCAGTCGTCAGCGGTCGGTGAATGACGAGCAGTACTTC
>TRBD1|-|TRBV28|TRBJ1-5
CASSLGTGVNQPQHF
TGTGCCAGCAGTTTAGGGACAGGGGTCAATCAGCCCCAGCATTTT
>-|-|TRBV18|TRBJ2-1
CASSLKGHYEQFF
TGTGCCAGCTCACTTAAGGGACACTATGAGCAGTTCTTC
>TRBD1|-|TRBV19|TRBJ2-7
CASSARTGRNYEQYF
TGTGCCAGTAGTGCCCGGACAGGAAGGAACTACGAGCAGTACTTC
>-|-|TRBV7-9|TRBJ2-3
CASSPSTDTQYF
TGTGCCAGCAGCCCAAGCACAGATACGCAGTATTTT
>-|few|TRBV5-4|TRBJ1-2
CASSQGGWQGYTF
TGTGCCAGCAGCCAAGGAGGGTGGCAAGGCTACACCTTC
>-|few|TRBV7-9|TRBJ1-1
CASSATGTHTEAFF
TGTGCCAGCAGCGCTACAGGGACCCACACTGAAGCTTTCTTT
>TRBD1|few|TRBV30|TRBJ2-2
CAWRRRGIGNGELFF
TGTGCCTGGAGACGCAGGGGGATTGGAAACGGGGAGCTGTTTTTT
>-|few|TRBV29-1|TRBJ2-7
CSVEGRRGGSDEQYF
TGCAGCGTTGAGGGGCGACGGGGAGGTAGCGACGAGCAGTACTTC
>TRBD1|few|TRBV7-2|TRBJ1-4
CASSSGGQGGEKLFF
TGTGCCAGCAGCTCGGGGGGACAGGGCGGTGAAAAACTGTTTTTT
>TRBD1|-|TRBV28|TRBJ2-7
CASRTGQLLITYEQYF
TGTGCCAGCAGGACGGGACAGCTTTTGATTACCTACGAGCAGTACTTC
>TRBD1|-|TRBV29-1|TRBJ2-5
CSVEFGLGQGLGETQYF
TGCAGCGTTGAATTCGGGTTGGGACAGGGTCTCGGAGAGACCCAGTACTTC
>-|few|TRBV28|TRBJ2-7
CASRGGRYEQYF
TGTGCCAGCAGGGGGGGAAGGTACGAGCAGTACTTC
>-|few|TRBV29-1|TRBJ2-5
CSVEDYPRGHLLNSAQETQYF
TGCAGCGTTGAAGATTACCCGCGGGGGCATCTACTCAATTCGGCCCAAGAGACCCAGTACTTC
>-|-|TRBV11-2|TRBJ1-1
CASSLWGTEAFF
TGTGCCAGCAGCCTTTGGGGCACTGAAGCTTTCTTT
>TRBD2|once|TRBV7-6|TRBJ2-3
CASSPLGGNQGDTQYF
TGTGCCAGCAGCCCCCTGGGGGGGAACCAGGGAGATACGCAGTATTTT
>TRBD2|-|TRBV2|TRBJ2-4
CASRVYRDYYF
TGTGCCAGCAGAGTCTACCGGGACTATTACTTC
>TRBD2|-|TRBV2|TRBJ2-1
CASTESGTSGPLASRNEQFF
TGTGCCAGCACCGAATCCGGGACTAGCGGACCTCTTGCTAGTCGCAATGAGCAGTTCTTC